This section outlines one T cell receptor beta chain sequence together with its context. This clone was detected ten times or more. Its antigen is not yet known. No base qualities exist here, and no much larger clone lies one base off it. These data come from a study of PD-1 blockade in mismatch repair-deficient tumors (dated by TCRdb to about 2017). Concerning the study at large: Between September 2013 and September 2016, the trial enrolled 86 consecutive patients with more than 10 mismatch repair-deficient cancer types, every one of whom had been previously treated and was progressing. Tumor-associated T cell clones in the peripheral blood of patients responding to PD-1 blockade were tracked using deep sequencing of TCR CDR3 regions.

The library relied on the immunoSEQ multiplex PCR assay. The table comes from immuneACCESS by way of TCRdb, which keeps in-frame sequences with V and J called. Part of the clones is missing from these tables; in studies checked, under half for an unresolved V gene and the rest for unknown reasons. The sample table records tens of thousands of clones; more than 65% of these occur just once. The top ten clones comprise roughly 2.7% of the sample. Trimming removed 5 bases from V and 0 bases from J, leaving 13 bases between the germline ends. The germline V gene yields SNHLY for CDR1 and FYNNEI for CDR2. The CDR3 runs 15 residues from the cysteine to the phenylalanine. Only CDR3 DNA remains: 45 bases, in frame from the first base. On the study overall, not on this receptor specifically: Tumor-resident clones, often undetectable in blood before treatment, expanded rapidly after pembrolizumab and then contracted, generally before radiologic responses.

Reading the label with the study, this specimen's time point is: peripheral blood 12 weeks after first pembrolizumab dose. For every enrolled patient, mismatch repair deficiency was confirmed by either polymerase chain reaction or immunohistochemistry. TCR sequencing was carried out for three patients who responded to pembrolizumab therapy. The phase II trial prospectively evaluated PD-1 blockade with pembrolizumab in advanced mismatch repair-deficient cancers, independent of tissue of origin. Peripheral blood T cell samples were serially collected before and at multiple times after PD-1 blockade was started. Blood sampling time points were reported as weeks after the first dose of pembrolizumab.

This sequence was found in an adult with mismatch repair-deficient cancer. Sample: peripheral blood, taken 12 weeks after starting pembrolizumab. The sequence is built from TRBV2 and TRBJ1-1, and TRBD1 may be the D gene, going by 5 matching bases. The CDR3: CASSRGVRVNTEAFF. The nucleotide sequence reads TGTGCCAGCAGTCGAGGGGTCCGGGTGAACACTGAAGCTTTCTTT.